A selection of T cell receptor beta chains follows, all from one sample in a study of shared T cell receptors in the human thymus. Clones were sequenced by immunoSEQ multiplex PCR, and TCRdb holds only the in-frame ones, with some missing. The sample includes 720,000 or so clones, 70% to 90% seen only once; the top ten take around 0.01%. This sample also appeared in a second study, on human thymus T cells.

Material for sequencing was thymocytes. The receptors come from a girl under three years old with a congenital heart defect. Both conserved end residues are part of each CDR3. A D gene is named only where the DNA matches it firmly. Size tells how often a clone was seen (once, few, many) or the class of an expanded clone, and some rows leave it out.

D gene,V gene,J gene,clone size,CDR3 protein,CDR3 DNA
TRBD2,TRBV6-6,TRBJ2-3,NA,CASSYLGEGPDTQYF,TGTGCCAGCAGTTACTTAGGGGAGGGCCCAGATACGCAGTATTTT
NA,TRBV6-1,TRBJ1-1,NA,CASRRGGDTEAFF,TGTGCCAGCCGGAGGGGGGGGGACACTGAAGCTTTCTTT
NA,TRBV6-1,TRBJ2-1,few,CASIRRGNEQFF,TGTGCCAGCATCCGGCGGGGCAATGAGCAGTTCTTC
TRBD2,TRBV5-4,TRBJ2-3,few,CASSLGPGGPDTQYF,TGTGCCAGCAGCTTGGGACCGGGGGGACCAGATACGCAGTATTTT
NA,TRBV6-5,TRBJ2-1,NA,CASSYRTQGEQFF,TGTGCCAGCAGTTACCGTACCCAGGGTGAGCAGTTCTTC
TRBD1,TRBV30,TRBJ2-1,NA,CAWTPGTVIFSYNEQFF,TGTGCCTGGACCCCCGGGACAGTCATCTTCTCCTACAATGAGCAGTTCTTC
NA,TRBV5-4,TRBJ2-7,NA,CASSRGTLKSYEQYF,TGTGCCAGCAGCAGGGGGACCCTCAAATCCTACGAGCAGTACTTC
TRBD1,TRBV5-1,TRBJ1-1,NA,CASSSQGSNTEAFF,TGCGCCAGCAGCTCACAGGGGTCCAACACTGAAGCTTTCTTT
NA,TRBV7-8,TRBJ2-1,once,CASSLYGGSYNEQFF,TGTGCCAGCAGCTTATATGGGGGGTCCTACAATGAGCAGTTCTTC
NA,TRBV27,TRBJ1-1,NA,CASSPVVGAKNTEAFF,TGTGCCAGCAGTCCCGTGGTGGGGGCTAAGAACACTGAAGCTTTCTTT
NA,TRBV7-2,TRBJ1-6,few,CASSLGTAASGSYNSPLHF,TGTGCCAGCAGCTTGGGCACAGCGGCCTCCGGGTCCTATAATTCACCCCTCCACTTT
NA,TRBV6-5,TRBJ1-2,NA,CASSYRVTYGYTF,TGTGCCAGCAGTTACCGGGTTACCTATGGCTACACCTTC
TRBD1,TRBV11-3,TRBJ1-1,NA,CASSLDRGQGAFGTEAFF,TGTGCCAGCAGCTTAGATCGGGGACAGGGGGCGTTTGGCACTGAAGCTTTCTTT
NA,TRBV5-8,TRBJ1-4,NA,CASRYLGDGKLFF,TGTGCCAGCAGATATCTAGGTGACGGGAAACTGTTTTTT
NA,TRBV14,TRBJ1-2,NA,CASSQDGDTYGYTF,TGTGCCAGCAGCCAAGACGGGGACACCTATGGCTACACCTTC
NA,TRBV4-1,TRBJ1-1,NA,CASSQPSQAEAFF,TGCGCCAGCAGCCAACCGAGCCAGGCTGAAGCTTTCTTT
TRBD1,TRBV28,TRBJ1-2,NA,CASSLWGTDRTSYGYTF,TGTGCCAGCAGTTTATGGGGGACAGATCGAACCTCCTATGGCTACACCTTC
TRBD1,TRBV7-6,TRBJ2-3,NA,CASSKTGAVTDTQYF,TGTGCCAGCAGCAAGACAGGGGCAGTCACAGATACGCAGTATTTT
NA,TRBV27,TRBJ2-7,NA,CASSPNLRGSYEQYF,TGTGCCAGCAGTCCTAACTTAAGGGGCTCCTACGAGCAGTACTTC
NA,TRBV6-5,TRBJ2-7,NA,CASSYGPGKRPYEQYF,TGTGCCAGCAGTTACGGGCCCGGGAAAAGGCCCTACGAGCAGTACTTC
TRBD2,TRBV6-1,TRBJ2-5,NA,CASSEEAGGLDQETQYF,TGTGCCAGCAGTGAGGAAGCGGGGGGGCTAGACCAAGAGACCCAGTACTTC
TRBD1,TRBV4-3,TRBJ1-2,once,CASSHTGVRGYTF,TGCGCCAGCAGCCATACAGGGGTCCGAGGCTACACCTTC
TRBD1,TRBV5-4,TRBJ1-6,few,CASSLLIRDRYNSPLHF,TGTGCCAGCAGCTTGCTAATTCGGGACAGGTATAATTCACCCCTCCACTTT
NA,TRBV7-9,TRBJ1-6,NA,CASSFDYFVSSPLHF,TGTGCCAGCAGCTTCGATTATTTTGTCAGTTCACCCCTCCACTTT
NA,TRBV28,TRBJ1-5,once,CASRSVGGPGSNQPQHF,TGTGCCAGCAGGTCCGTCGGGGGGCCCGGGAGCAATCAGCCCCAGCATTTT
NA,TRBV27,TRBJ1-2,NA,CASSPTAAGVGQYGYTF,TGTGCCAGCAGTCCAACGGCCGCAGGGGTGGGGCAATATGGCTACACCTTC
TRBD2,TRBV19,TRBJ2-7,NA,CASSEAGEPLYEQYF,TGTGCCAGTAGTGAGGCGGGGGAACCCCTCTACGAGCAGTACTTC